Sequencing of this T cell receptor (beta chain) was carried out in a study of OX40 agonist ivuxolimab in advanced cancers. For the study at large: Past anti-PD-1, anti-PD-L1 or anti-CTLA-4 therapy was accepted, and 40% had received some.

The study sampled blood at baseline, cycle 4 day 1, and cycle 7 day 1. Libraries were prepared by immunoSEQ multiplex PCR; TCRdb keeps only in-frame clonotypes and omits some of them. The data contain approximately 70,000 clones, about 90% of them seen just once; the ten biggest clones take up about 2.1%. V lost 0 bases and J lost 2, with 19 bases in between. The CDR3 extends over 18 amino acids. Germline-derived CDR1 and CDR2 are SGHRS and YFSETQ. This receptor was obtained from an adult with an advanced solid tumor such as melanoma, head and neck, liver or kidney cancer. The sample consisted of CD4+ or CD8+ T cells sorted from blood, taken in a trial of the OX40 agonist ivuxolimab. The V gene is TRBV5-1, the J gene TRBJ2-3; TRBD1 or TRBD2 may be the D gene (5 bases each). This CDR3 is CASSLVGDQPWNTDTQYF. Written as DNA, the CDR3 is TGCGCCAGCAGCTTGGTTGGGGACCAGCCGTGGAACACAGATACGCAGTATTTT.